The source of this T cell receptor beta chain is a study of blood T cell repertoires in COVID-19. Recruitment covered 20 to 25 US areas and drew participants whose ages spanned roughly 18 to 100 years. This clone was detected once. Data came from immunoSEQ multiplex PCR; TCRdb stores just in-frame clones and leaves some out. The sample lists some 490,000 clones; around 85% were seen once. The CDR3 extends over 13 amino acids. Per germline, CDR1 MGHDK and CDR2 SYGVNS. With 5 bases removed from V and 3 bases from J, the gap between germline ends came to 10 bases. This sequence originates from a woman aged 55 to 70 who had recovered from COVID-19. Material for sequencing was PBMCs or T cells enriched from blood (not recorded which). This chain connects TRBV25-1 to TRBJ1-1, with unresolved D. CDR3 region: CASSYPCYTEAFF. The CDR3 DNA follows: TGTGCCAGCAGTTATCCGTGTTACACTGAAGCTTTCTTT.